Presented here are 5 T cell receptor beta chains from one specimen sequenced in a study of blood T cells in healthy people across ages. A second about 7 to 12 cycle PCR used barcoded and J-beta primers. Each CDR3 protein gets one entry after TCRdb re-called the 5' RACE reads with MiXCR. Of 500,000 to 550,000 distinct CDR3 sequences listed, less than 25% are singletons. In addition, the sample was reused for a study of T cells of mothers and their children.

The sample comprised blood. These TCRs come from a boy younger than 18 in good health.

The rearrangement links TRBV20-1 to TRBJ2-1; D uncertain. The germline gives CDR1 DFQATT, CDR2 SNEGSKA (reference sequence). The CDR3 contains 12 residues. Trimming stripped 6 bases from V and 8 bases from J, with 14 bases between. CDR3 DNA: TGCAGTGCCCGCCTTGGGGTTTATGAGCAGTTCTTC. It yields the protein CSARLGVYEQFF.

The gene calls are TRBV20-1 and TRBJ1-5, with D unresolved. V shed 6 bases and J shed 7 bases, with 4 bases lying between them. CDR3 length: 9 residues. From germline, CDR1 is DFQATT and CDR2 SNEGSKA (reference sequence). The CDR3 nucleotides are TGCAGTGCGGGCCAGCCCCAGCATTTT. Residues: CSAGQPQHF.

The chain couples TRBV6-1 to TRBJ1-5, with D tentatively TRBD1 (5 bases). V lost 4 bases and J lost 3, with 16 bases in between. Germline CDR1 is MNHNS and CDR2 is SASEGT. This CDR3 is 16 amino acids long. CDR3 DNA sequence: TGTGCCAGCAGTGTACGGCCGACAGACCCCAATCAGCCCCAGCATTTT. Its translation is CASSVRPTDPNQPQHF.

This rearrangement joins TRBV20-1 to TRBJ2-7, with D possibly TRBD2 on 6 matching bases. The CDR3 has 16 amino acids. The germline CDR1 and CDR2 sequences are DFQATT and SNEGSKA (reference sequence). V lost 4 bases and J lost 0, with 19 bases in between. The CDR3 DNA reads TGCAGTGCTAAGACAAAAGCAGCGGACTACTCCTACGAGCAGTACTTC. Its protein product is CSAKTKAADYSYEQYF.

The chain couples TRBV5-1 to TRBJ2-5, with a possible D match to TRBD2 (5 bases). Germline V lookup: CDR1 SGHRS, CDR2 YFSETQ. V was trimmed by 1 base and J by 5 bases, leaving 9 bases between them. This CDR3 contains 13 residues. The CDR3: CASSLSGVETQYF. DNA for the CDR3: TGCGCCAGCAGCTTGTCCGGGGTCGAGACCCAGTACTTC.